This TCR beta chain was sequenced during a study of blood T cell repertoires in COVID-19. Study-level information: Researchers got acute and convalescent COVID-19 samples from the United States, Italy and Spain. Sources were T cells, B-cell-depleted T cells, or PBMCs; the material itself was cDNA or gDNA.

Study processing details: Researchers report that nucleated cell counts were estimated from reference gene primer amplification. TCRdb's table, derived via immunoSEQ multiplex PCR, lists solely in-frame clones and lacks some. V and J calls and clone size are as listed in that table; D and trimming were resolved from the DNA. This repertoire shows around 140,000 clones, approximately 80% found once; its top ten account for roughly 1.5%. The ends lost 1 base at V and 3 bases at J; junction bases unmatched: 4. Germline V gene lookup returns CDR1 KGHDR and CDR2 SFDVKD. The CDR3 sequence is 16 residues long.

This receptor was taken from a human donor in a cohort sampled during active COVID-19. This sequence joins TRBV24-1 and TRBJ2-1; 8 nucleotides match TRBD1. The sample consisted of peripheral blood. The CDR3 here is CATSDFSGGNYNEQFF. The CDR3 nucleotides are TGTGCCACCAGTGATTTTTCAGGGGGCAACTACAATGAGCAGTTCTTC.